The clone carrying this T cell receptor beta chain was recorded many times. The data derive from a study of CD8 T cells in ankylosing spondylitis. TCR beta libraries were made by quantitative 5'-RACE with molecular barcodes. TCRdb re-called the 5' RACE reads with MiXCR, one entry per CDR3 protein. The sample carries some 100,000 distinct CDR3 sequences, about 8.3% recorded once. The sample consisted of blood, either unsorted or a sorted T cell fraction (not recorded which). This TCR derives from a male donor with ankylosing spondylitis or in good health (not recorded which).

CDR3 coding DNA: TGTGCCAGCAGCTCCTCGTGGATGAACACTGAAGCTTTCTTT. Protein product: CASSSSWMNTEAFF. V gene TRBV7-9 combines with J gene TRBJ1-1; D gene ambiguous. The CDR3 has 14 residues. V lost 4 bases, J lost 0 bases, and 9 bases lay in between. Germline V gene lookup returns CDR1 SEHNR and CDR2 FQNEAQ (reference sequence).